This TCR beta chain was sequenced during a study of T-cell reconstitution after alpha-beta-depleted transplantation in children. This clonotype showed up many times. The trim removed 1 base at V and 1 base at J, leaving 8 bases unmatched. The CDR3 loop spans 18 amino acids. CDR1 and CDR2 (germline): LNHNV, YYDKDF (reference sequence). As it was prepared, the TCRbeta library received unique molecular identifiers. TCRdb re-analysed the PCR reads in MiXCR, keeping a single row per CDR3 protein. The table records about 22,000 distinct CDR3 sequences, around 9.9% of them present only once. The sequencing used PBMCs from the stem cell graft donor, collected from the stem cell graft. This TCR was sampled from a human donor who donated a stem cell graft to a child with chronic granulomatous disease. The V gene is TRBV15, the J gene TRBJ2-5, with 11 bases matching TRBD2. DNA of the CDR3: TGTGCCACCAGCAGAGTACCCCTAGCGGGAGGAGGCCAAGAGACCCAGTACTTC. Amino acid sequence: CATSRVPLAGGGQETQYF.